These 5 T cell receptor beta chains share one sample of origin, sequenced in a study of CD8+ T cells in alopecia areata. Cells that came from pooled cutaneous lymph nodes were sorted using CD4, CD8alpha, NKG2D, NKG2ACE and other markers. Sequencing used cDNA as its template, made by extracting RNA and reverse transcribing it. The protocol was immunoSEQ multiplex PCR, while the TCRdb copy is restricted to in-frame clones and leaves out a portion. There are about 6,000 clones in the sample, none observed a single time. Sequences were obtained from CD8+ T cells sorted from a lymph node. These receptors all stem from a C3H/HeJ mouse with alopecia areata. The MHC haplotype of this mouse line is H2-k.

This clone was detected only a few times. Mouse gene names and germline throughout. The sequence runs out 4 residues before the end of the CDR3; the remainder is reconstructed from the germline J gene. The rearrangement links TRBV13-3 to TRBJ2-7; the match to TRBD1 covers 9 bases. Germline trimming cut 1 base from V and 3 bases from J; bases unmatched to any gene: 5. The CDR3 has 15 residues. Germline lookup yields CDR1 NNHDY and CDR2 SYVADS. CDR3 region: CASSDTDRGLYEQYF. Incomplete CDR3 DNA: TGTGCCAGCAGTGATACGGACAGGGGCCTCTAT.

This clone was picked up many times. Gene and germline names: mouse. The read terminates 4 residues before the CDR3 end, so the remaining end is supplied by the germline J gene. J is TRBJ1-2 and V is TRBV5; tentatively, D is TRBD1 (6 bases). The germline CDR1 and CDR2 sequences are LGHNA and YNLKQL (reference sequence). The length of the CDR3 is 13 residues. CDR3 DNA, as far as it was read: TGTGCCAGCAGCCGACTGGGGGGGCGC. Protein sequence: CASSRLGGR. The full CDR3 sequence reads CASSRLGGRDYTF.

This clone appeared many times. Gene names refer to mouse genes. The DNA ends 4 residues before the CDR3 does, and the rest of the CDR3 is filled in from the germline J gene. V and J are TRBV5 and TRBJ1-1, with a possible D match to TRBD1 (6 bases). V was shortened by 4 bases and J by 0 bases, with 9 bases between the two germline ends. The CDR3 has 14 amino acids. Per germline, CDR1 LGHNA and CDR2 YNLKQL (reference sequence). This CDR3 is CASSPGTTNTEVFF. CDR3 DNA (partial): TGTGCCAGCAGCCCCGGGACAACAAACACA.

Remarks on this clone: Mouse gene names apply. The read gets to within 3 residues of the CDR3 end, and the germline J gene fills in the rest. This rearrangement joins TRBV19 to TRBJ1-6; D gene ambiguous. TRBJ1-6 is annotated as an ORF whose role is uncertain. Trimming stripped 2 bases from V and 0 bases from J, with 6 bases between. There are 15 residues in the CDR3. CDR1 FNHDT and CDR2 SITEND come from the germline V gene (reference sequence). The CDR3 region is CASSIPGSYNSPLYF. The sequenced part of the CDR3 DNA is TGTGCCAGCAGTATTCCAGGTTCCTATAATTCGCCC.

The table lists this clone with a few counts. Mouse gene names apply. The sequence runs out 4 residues before the end of the CDR3; the remainder is reconstructed from the germline J gene. The V call is TRBV14, the J call TRBJ2-5, with D perhaps matching TRBD1 (5 bases). Per the germline V gene, CDR1 is SGHDT and CDR2 is FRDEAV. The CDR3 runs to 11 residues. The chain's CDR3 is CASRQGDTQYF. The sequenced CDR3 bases are TGTGCCAGCAGGCAGGGAGAC.